The 27 T cell receptor beta chains listed next were all sequenced from one sample in a study of cytomegalovirus exposure and HLA in healthy donors. In the PCR, 60 Vbeta and 13 Jbeta primers were used. Repertoires were generated with immunoSEQ multiplex PCR, while TCRdb's copy carries only in-frame clones and drops some. The sample includes around 150,000 clones, approximately 80% of them seen just once. The sequenced sample consisted of PBMCs. The receptors come from a man aged 25 to 40 in good health and CMV-seronegative.

In its sample, this clone was seen once. V is TRBV11-2 and J is TRBJ2-1; D possibly corresponds to TRBD2 (6 bases). The CDR3 extends over 17 amino acids. Trimming removed 6 bases at V and 8 bases at J, with 26 bases between. Per germline, CDR1 SGHAT and CDR2 FQNNGV. CDR3 in DNA: TGTGCCAGCAGAATAGGTAGGGGAACCAAGGGACTGCATGAGCAGTTCTTC. It translates to CASRIGRGTKGLHEQFF.

The genes are TRBV5-1 and TRBJ2-1; D might be TRBD2 (6 bases). The CDR3 spans 16 residues. Trimming took 1 base from V and 1 from J, leaving 12 bases between them. Germline CDR1 and CDR2: SGHRS and YFSETQ. CDR3 sequence (DNA): TGCGCCAGCAGCTTGACGAGCGGGTTTTCCTACAATGAGCAGTTCTTC. Translated, it gives CASSLTSGFSYNEQFF. The variable domain in full, completed from reference TRBV5-1 and TRBJ2-1, reads KAGVTQTPRYLIKTRGQQVTLSCSPISGHRSVSWYQQTPGQGLQFLFEYFSETQRNKGNFPGRFSGRQFSNSRSEMNVSTLELGDSALYLCASSLTSGFSYNEQFFGPGTRLTVL.

The rearrangement joins TRBV18 to TRBJ1-2; 9 bases agree with TRBD1. J was trimmed by 11 bases and V by 0 bases; bases with no gene match: 13. The CDR3 contains 16 residues. Germline assignment: CDR1 KGHSH and CDR2 LQKENI. In DNA form, the CDR3 reads TGTGCCAGCTCACCACCGGCTAGGACAGGGGCTATGGGATACACCTTC. It encodes CASSPPARTGAMGYTF.

The chain employs TRBV6-1 and TRBJ2-5, with 10 bases aligning to TRBD1. The V gene end was trimmed by 6 bases and the J gene end by 5 bases; junction bases not matched to a gene: 3. The CDR3 length is 13 residues. Looked up from germline, CDR1 is MNHNS and CDR2 is SASEGT. The CDR3 here is CASSDRGLETQYF. DNA for the CDR3: TGTGCCAGCAGCGACAGGGGGCTTGAGACCCAGTACTTC.

The V call is TRBV5-1, the J call TRBJ2-2; TRBD2 agrees at 12 bases. The CDR3 is 16 residues long. Trimming at V came to 4 bases and at J to 4 bases, leaving 5 bases not matched to a gene. Germline values: CDR1 SGHRS, CDR2 YFSETQ. The CDR3 protein is CASSPPGLAGTGELFF. The CDR3 nucleotides read TGCGCCAGCAGCCCGCCGGGACTAGCGGGCACCGGGGAGCTGTTTTTT. Together with reference TRBV5-1 and TRBJ2-2, the CDR3 gives the full variable domain: KAGVTQTPRYLIKTRGQQVTLSCSPISGHRSVSWYQQTPGQGLQFLFEYFSETQRNKGNFPGRFSGRQFSNSRSEMNVSTLELGDSALYLCASSPPGLAGTGELFFGEGSRLTVL.

The chain couples TRBV11-2 to TRBJ1-1; D unresolved. This CDR3 has 14 residues. The germline V gene has CDR1 SGHAT and CDR2 FQNNGV. V lost 5 bases to trimming and J lost 0 bases, with 10 bases between them. DNA for the CDR3: TGTGCCAGCAGCCCAGAGGGCATGAACACTGAAGCTTTCTTT. This translates into CASSPEGMNTEAFF.

The V and J genes are TRBV9 and TRBJ1-1, with 7 bases lining up with TRBD1. Trimming at V came to 0 bases and at J to 6 bases, leaving 8 bases not matched to a gene. Germline V CDR1 and CDR2: SGDLS, YYNGEE. The CDR3 covers 15 residues. CDR3 DNA: TGTGCCAGCAGCGTAGAACCCCAGGGGGTTGCTGAAGCTTTCTTT. Its protein product is CASSVEPQGVAEAFF.

The V and J genes are TRBV27 and TRBJ2-1; 13 nucleotides line up with TRBD2. The junction had 6 bases not matched to a gene; V was cut back by 7 bases and J by 6 bases. Germline V gene lookup returns CDR1 MNHEY and CDR2 SMNVEV (reference sequence). The CDR3 is 15 residues long. The CDR3, as DNA: TGTGCCAGCAAAGGGACTAGCGGGGTCCCCAATGAGCAGTTCTTC. Protein: CASKGTSGVPNEQFF.

The chain is built from TRBV7-9 and TRBJ2-7; 11 bases match TRBD2. The CDR3 contains 16 residues. CDR1 SEHNR and CDR2 FQNEAQ come from the germline V gene (reference sequence). The V and J ends lost 4 bases and 2 bases, in that order; junction bases with no gene match: 7. The CDR3 DNA reads as TGTGCCAGCAGCTCACCTCTAGCGGGAGGCCCCTACGAGCAGTACTTC. Its protein is CASSSPLAGGPYEQYF.

The J gene is TRBJ1-4, the V gene TRBV18; TRBD1 is a possible D gene (6 bases). CDR3 length: 13 residues. Germline V gene data show CDR1 as KGHSH and CDR2 as LQKENI. Trimming cost V 2 bases and J 6 bases, with 7 bases left between them. The CDR3 nucleotides read TGTGCCAGCTCACCAAGGACAGATGAAAAACTGTTTTTT. It codes for CASSPRTDEKLFF.

The genes are TRBV30 and TRBJ2-1; 11 positions match TRBD2. There are 16 residues in the CDR3. V was clipped by 0 bases and J by 6 bases; unmatched bases: 7. Per the germline V gene, CDR1 is GTSNPN and CDR2 is SVGIG (reference sequence). The CDR3 nucleotides are TGTGCCTGGAGTGTATTCGGGACTAGCGGTTCCAATGAGCAGTTCTTC. As protein: CAWSVFGTSGSNEQFF. The full variable domain, rest sourced from reference TRBV30 and TRBJ2-1, is SQTIHQWPATLVQPVGSPLSLECTVEGTSNPNLYWYRQAAGRGLQLLFYSVGIGQISSEVPQNLSASRPQDRQFILSSKKLLLSDSGFYLCAWSVFGTSGSNEQFFGPGTRLTVL.

This clone was detected a few times. This sequence joins TRBV9 and TRBJ2-1; 10 bases are a match to TRBD2. The V segment lost 0 bases and the J segment 0 bases; nucleotides outside the gene matches: 3. The CDR3 has 17 amino acids. Germline V gene data show CDR1 as SGDLS and CDR2 as YYNGEE. The CDR3 bases are TGTGCCAGCAGCGTAGGGCCTAGCGGGAGCTCCTACAATGAGCAGTTCTTC. Translated: CASSVGPSGSSYNEQFF.

The V call is TRBV19, the J call TRBJ1-1; D ambiguous. Germline V lookup: CDR1 LNHDA, CDR2 SQIVND (reference sequence). The CDR3 has 14 amino acids. Between the trimmed V and J ends, which lost 7 bases and 1 base, there was a span of 13 bases. CDR3 in amino acids: CASTSGSANTEAFF. DNA for the CDR3: TGTGCCAGTACCTCGGGGTCAGCGAACACTGAAGCTTTCTTT.

The CDR3 bases are TGTGCCAGCGCGGAGGGATTGGCGCAGTATTTT. Translated, it gives CASAEGLAQYF. The V and J genes are TRBV6-5 and TRBJ2-3; tentative D call: TRBD2 (6 bases). The CDR3 has 11 amino acids. Trimming shortened V by 8 bases and J by 10 bases, and 13 bases separated the two germline ends. CDR1 and CDR2 (germline): MNHEY, SVGAGI.

This chain uses TRBV15 with TRBJ2-3; D perhaps matches TRBD1 (5 bases). V shed 0 bases and J shed 0 bases, with 19 bases lying between them. Germline V lookup: CDR1 LNHNV, CDR2 YYDKDF (reference sequence). The CDR3 is 19 amino acids. CDR3 protein: CATSRDGAGGIPSTDTQYF. The CDR3 region has the DNA TGTGCCACCAGCAGAGATGGGGCTGGCGGTATTCCTAGCACAGATACGCAGTATTTT.

The V gene is TRBV5-6, the J gene TRBJ2-7; D may be TRBD1 (6 bases). CDR3 length: 14 residues. Trimming left V 3 bases short and J 2 bases short, with 12 bases between. Germline CDR1 reads SGHDT; CDR2 reads YYEEEE. The CDR3 protein is CASSSWTVPYEQYF. In nucleotides, the CDR3 is TGTGCCAGCAGCTCCTGGACAGTTCCCTACGAGCAGTACTTC. Together with reference TRBV5-6 and TRBJ2-7, the CDR3 gives the full variable domain: DAGVTQSPTHLIKTRGQQVTLRCSPKSGHDTVSWYQQALGQGPQFIFQYYEEEERQRGNFPDRFSGHQFPNYSSELNVNALLLGDSALYLCASSSWTVPYEQYFGPGTRLTVT.

The V gene is TRBV19, the J gene TRBJ2-7; 8 nucleotides match TRBD2. In germline, CDR1 is LNHDA, CDR2 SQIVND (reference sequence). After removal of 5 bases from V and 1 base from J, the junction contained 1 base not matched to a gene. The CDR3 loop spans 13 amino acids. In DNA form, the CDR3 reads TGTGCCAGTAGTCGCGGGGGGTCCTACGAGCAGTACTTC. It is translated as CASSRGGSYEQYF.

The chain couples TRBV11-3 to TRBJ2-1; 15 bases map to TRBD2. Germline values: CDR1 SGHNT, CDR2 YENEEA. Trimming removed 4 bases from V and 7 bases from J; junction bases left unmatched: 2. The CDR3 loop spans 15 amino acids. CDR3 loop: CASSSGLAGGNEQFF. DNA for the CDR3: TGTGCCAGCAGCTCGGGACTAGCGGGAGGAAATGAGCAGTTCTTC.

The chain is built from TRBV5-5 and TRBJ1-2; 11 bases fit TRBD1. Germline V CDR1 and CDR2: SGHKS, YYEKEE (reference sequence). The CDR3 is made up of 15 amino acids. Trimming at V came to 0 bases and at J to 8 bases, leaving 6 bases not matched to a gene. The DNA for the CDR3 is TGTGCCAGCAGCTTGGGGACAGGGGGCGCGGAGGGCTACACCTTC. This gives the protein CASSLGTGGAEGYTF.

The genes are TRBV11-2 and TRBJ2-7, with TRBD2 matching over 10 bases. Per the germline V gene, CDR1 is SGHAT and CDR2 is FQNNGV. The V gene end was trimmed by 3 bases and the J gene end by 0 bases; junction bases not matched to a gene: 5. The CDR3 sequence is 16 residues long. This CDR3 is CASSFSGRPSSYEQYF. CDR3 DNA sequence: TGTGCCAGCAGCTTTAGCGGGAGGCCGAGCTCCTACGAGCAGTACTTC.

This clone was counted between two and nine times. V usage is TRBV6-5 and J usage is TRBJ2-3, with TRBD2 identical over 7 bases. The V gene's germline CDR1 is MNHEY and CDR2 SVGAGI. This CDR3 contains 16 residues. J gave up 6 bases and V 0 bases, and 9 bases lay outside the gene matches. For the CDR3, the DNA is TGTGCCAGCAGTTACTCGGCTAGCGGAAAAAGGGATACGCAGTATTTT. Protein: CASSYSASGKRDTQYF.

This chain connects TRBV28 to TRBJ2-1; D remains unclear. V dropped 4 bases and J dropped 10 bases, with 11 bases sitting between them. The CDR3 has 12 amino acids. Germline-derived CDR1 and CDR2 are MDHEN and SYDVKM. The chain's CDR3 is CASSSEVEEQFF. The CDR3 region has the DNA TGTGCCAGCAGTTCAGAGGTGGAAGAGCAGTTCTTC.

This rearrangement joins TRBV6-1 to TRBJ2-5; 8 nucleotides match TRBD1. Germline lookup yields CDR1 MNHNS and CDR2 SASEGT. The CDR3 spans 17 residues. V shed 4 bases, J shed 5 bases, and the junction held 15 bases outside the gene matches. The CDR3 reads CASSVTGGQAVWETQYF. In nucleotides, the CDR3 is TGTGCCAGCAGTGTCACAGGGGGTCAAGCGGTTTGGGAGACCCAGTACTTC.

The rearrangement links TRBV10-2 to TRBJ2-7, with 11 positions matching TRBD2. The germline V gene encodes CDR1 WSHSY and CDR2 SAAADI. This CDR3 region has 17 residues. J was trimmed by 1 base and V by 0 bases; bases with no gene match: 5. CDR3 protein: CASSESSSGRGSYEQYF. CDR3 nucleotides: TGCGCCAGCAGTGAGTCAAGTAGCGGGAGGGGATCCTACGAGCAGTACTTC.

The J gene is TRBJ2-1, the V gene TRBV28; 8 bases align to TRBD1. From germline, CDR1 is MDHEN and CDR2 SYDVKM. The V segment lost 5 bases and the J segment 3 bases; nucleotides outside the gene matches: 6. There are 15 residues in the CDR3. The CDR3 region is CASSPTGVGYNEQFF. The CDR3 DNA sequence: TGTGCCAGCAGTCCGACAGGGGTAGGCTACAATGAGCAGTTCTTC.

CDR3 sequence reads: CASSLGTTRTGELFF. CDR3 nucleotide sequence: TGTGCCAGCAGCCTCGGGACAACCCGGACCGGGGAGCTGTTTTTT. The chain uses TRBV7-6 and TRBJ2-2; a possible D gene is TRBD1 (6 bases). V was cut by 5 bases and J by 5 bases, with 15 bases left in between. In germline, CDR1 is SGHVS, CDR2 FNYEAQ. The CDR3 totals 15 residues.

This clone was counted only a few times. The chain combines TRBV6-1 with TRBJ1-5; 10 nucleotides match TRBD1. The CDR3 spans 15 residues. Germline assignment: CDR1 MNHNS and CDR2 SASEGT. Unmatched junction bases numbered 12, after V lost 9 bases and J lost 7 bases. This chain's CDR3 is CASQSTTGGGQPQHF. DNA for the CDR3: TGTGCCAGTCAAAGTACGACAGGGGGCGGGCAGCCCCAGCATTTT.